This paragraph covers one TCR beta chain sequence. J lost 6 bases, V lost 6 bases, and 8 bases had no gene match. The CDR3 loop spans 14 amino acids. CDR1 SEHNR and CDR2 FQNEAQ come from the germline V gene (reference sequence). Reverse transcribed after extraction, RNA yielded cDNA as the sequencing template. The table came from immunoSEQ multiplex PCR; TCRdb's copy has only in-frame clones and leaves some out. The sample has about 140,000 clones; around 86% are singletons. Treatment reported: oral pan-JAK inhibitor, 5-10 mg twice daily. Sampling of alopecia areata patients yielded lesional scalp punch biopsies as well as peripheral blood. The data derive from a study of CD8+ T cells in alopecia areata.

This sample comprised CD8+ T cells sorted from blood, obtained at week 4, from a patient treated with tofacitinib. This receptor was identified in a human donor with alopecia areata. J is TRBJ1-2 and V is TRBV7-9; TRBD1 matches at 9 bases. CDR3 in DNA: TGTGCCAGCAGTCCCCCGGACAGGGGTCATGGCTACACCTTC. Its translation: CASSPPDRGHGYTF.